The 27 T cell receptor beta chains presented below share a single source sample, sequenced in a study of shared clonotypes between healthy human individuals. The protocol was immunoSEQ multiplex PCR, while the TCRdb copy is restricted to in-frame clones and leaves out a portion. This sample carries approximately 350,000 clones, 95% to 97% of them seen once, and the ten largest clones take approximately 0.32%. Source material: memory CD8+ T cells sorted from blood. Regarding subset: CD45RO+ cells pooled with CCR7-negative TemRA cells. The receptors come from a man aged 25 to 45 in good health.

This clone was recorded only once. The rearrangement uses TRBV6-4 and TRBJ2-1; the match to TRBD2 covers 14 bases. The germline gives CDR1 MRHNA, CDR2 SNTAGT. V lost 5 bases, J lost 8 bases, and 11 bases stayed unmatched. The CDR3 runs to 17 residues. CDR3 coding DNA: TGTGCCAGCAGTAGAGGGACTAGCGGGAGTTCCGGGGATGAGCAGTTCTTC. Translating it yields CASSRGTSGSSGDEQFF.

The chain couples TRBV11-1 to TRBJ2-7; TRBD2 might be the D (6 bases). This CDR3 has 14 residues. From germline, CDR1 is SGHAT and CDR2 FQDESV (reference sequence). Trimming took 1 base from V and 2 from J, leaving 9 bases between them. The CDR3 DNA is TGTGCCAGCAGCTTAGTCGGCGGGGCCTACGAGCAGTACTTC. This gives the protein CASSLVGGAYEQYF.

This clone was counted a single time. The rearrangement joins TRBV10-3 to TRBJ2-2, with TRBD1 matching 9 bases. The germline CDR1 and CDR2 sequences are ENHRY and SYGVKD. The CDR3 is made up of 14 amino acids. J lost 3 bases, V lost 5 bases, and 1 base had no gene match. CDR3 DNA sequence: TGTGCCATCAGTAGGACAGGGGACACCGGGGAGCTGTTTTTT. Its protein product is CAISRTGDTGELFF.

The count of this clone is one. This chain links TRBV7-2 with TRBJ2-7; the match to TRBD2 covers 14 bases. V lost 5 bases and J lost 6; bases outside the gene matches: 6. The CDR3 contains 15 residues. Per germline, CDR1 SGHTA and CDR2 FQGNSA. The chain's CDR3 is CASSREGLAGVEQYF. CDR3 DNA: TGTGCCAGCAGCCGAGAGGGACTAGCGGGAGTCGAGCAGTACTTC. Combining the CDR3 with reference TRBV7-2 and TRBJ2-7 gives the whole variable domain GAGVSQSPSNKVTEKGKDVELRCDPISGHTALYWYRQSLGQGLEFLIYFQGNSAPDKSGLPSDRFSAERTGGSVSTLTIQRTQQEDSAVYLCASSREGLAGVEQYFGPGTRLTVT.

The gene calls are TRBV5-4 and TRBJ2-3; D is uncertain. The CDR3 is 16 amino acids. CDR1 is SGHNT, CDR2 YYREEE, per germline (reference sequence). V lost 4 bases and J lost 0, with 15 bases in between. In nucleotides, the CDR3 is TGTGCCAGCAGCACCGGTTTGGCGTTTAGCACAGATACGCAGTATTTT. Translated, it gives CASSTGLAFSTDTQYF.

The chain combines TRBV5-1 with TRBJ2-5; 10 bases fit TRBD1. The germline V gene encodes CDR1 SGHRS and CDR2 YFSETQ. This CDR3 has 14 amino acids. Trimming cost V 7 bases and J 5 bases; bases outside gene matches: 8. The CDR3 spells CASCSGQGMETQYF. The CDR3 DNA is TGCGCCAGCTGCTCGGGACAGGGGATGGAGACCCAGTACTTC.

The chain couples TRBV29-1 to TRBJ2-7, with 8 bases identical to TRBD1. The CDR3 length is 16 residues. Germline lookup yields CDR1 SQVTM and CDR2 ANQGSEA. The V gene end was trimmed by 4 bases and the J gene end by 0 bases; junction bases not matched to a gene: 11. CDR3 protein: CSVGRQGPEGSYEQYF. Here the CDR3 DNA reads TGCAGCGTTGGACGACAGGGGCCCGAAGGCTCCTACGAGCAGTACTTC.

In DNA form, the CDR3 reads TGTGCCAGCAGCTTATGGGGCTTCCTCACAGATACGCAGTATTTT. It specifies CASSLWGFLTDTQYF. The chain has TRBV11-2 and TRBJ2-3; maybe TRBD1 (5 bases). The germline V gene encodes CDR1 SGHAT and CDR2 FQNNGV. V was pared by 2 bases and J by 2 bases, with 11 bases between. CDR3 length: 15 amino acids.

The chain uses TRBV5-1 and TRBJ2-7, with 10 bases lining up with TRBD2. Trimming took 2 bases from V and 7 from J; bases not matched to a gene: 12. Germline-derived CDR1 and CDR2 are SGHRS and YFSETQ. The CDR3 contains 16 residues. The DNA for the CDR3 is TGCGCCAGCAGCTTTGGCGGTACTAGCGGGATGGGGGAGCAGTACTTC. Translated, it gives CASSFGGTSGMGEQYF.

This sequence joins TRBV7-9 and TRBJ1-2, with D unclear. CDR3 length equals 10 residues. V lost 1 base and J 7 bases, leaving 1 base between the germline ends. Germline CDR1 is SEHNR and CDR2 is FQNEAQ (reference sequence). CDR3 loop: CASSLGGYTF. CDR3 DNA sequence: TGTGCCAGCAGCTTAGGTGGCTACACCTTC.

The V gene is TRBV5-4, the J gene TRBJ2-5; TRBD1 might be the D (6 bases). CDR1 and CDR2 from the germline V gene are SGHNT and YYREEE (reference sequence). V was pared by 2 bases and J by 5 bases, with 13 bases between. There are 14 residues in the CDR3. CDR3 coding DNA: TGTGCCAGCAGCTTCCCGGACAGTCCGGAGACCCAGTACTTC. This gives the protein CASSFPDSPETQYF.

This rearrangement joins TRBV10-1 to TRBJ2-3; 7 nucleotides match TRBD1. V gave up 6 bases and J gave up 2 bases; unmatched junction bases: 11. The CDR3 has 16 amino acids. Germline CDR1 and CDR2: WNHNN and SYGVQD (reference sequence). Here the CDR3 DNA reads TGCGCCAGCAGCCTAACTCGACAGGGACACACAGATACGCAGTATTTT. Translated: CASSLTRQGHTDTQYF.

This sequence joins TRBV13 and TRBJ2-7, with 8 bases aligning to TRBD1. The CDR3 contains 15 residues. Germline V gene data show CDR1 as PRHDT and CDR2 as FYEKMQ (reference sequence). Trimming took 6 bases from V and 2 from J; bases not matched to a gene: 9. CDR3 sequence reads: CASRASDRGPYEQYF. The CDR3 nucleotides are TGTGCCAGCAGGGCCTCCGACAGGGGACCCTACGAGCAGTACTTC.

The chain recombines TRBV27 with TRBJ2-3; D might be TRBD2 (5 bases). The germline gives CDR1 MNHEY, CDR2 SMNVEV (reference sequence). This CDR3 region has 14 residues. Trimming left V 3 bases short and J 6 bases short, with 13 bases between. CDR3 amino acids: CASSFSTTFDTQYF. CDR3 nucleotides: TGTGCCAGCAGTTTTTCGACTACGTTTGATACGCAGTATTTT.

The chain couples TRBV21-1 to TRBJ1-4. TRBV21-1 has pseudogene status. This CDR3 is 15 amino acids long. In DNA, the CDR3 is TGTGCCAGCAGCAAAGGCCCGCCAACTAATGAAAAACTGTTTTTT. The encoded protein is CASSKGPPTNEKLFF.

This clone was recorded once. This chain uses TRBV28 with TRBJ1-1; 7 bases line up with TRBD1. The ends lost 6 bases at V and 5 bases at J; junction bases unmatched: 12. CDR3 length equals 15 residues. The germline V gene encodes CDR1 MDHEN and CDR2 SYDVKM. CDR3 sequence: CASSLSGTVRTEAFF. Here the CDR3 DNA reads TGTGCCAGCAGCCTGTCCGGGACAGTGAGGACTGAAGCTTTCTTT. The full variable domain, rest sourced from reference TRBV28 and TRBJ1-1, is DVKVTQSSRYLVKRTGEKVFLECVQDMDHENMFWYRQDPGLGLRLIYFSYDVKMKEKGDIPEGYSVSREKKERFSLILESASTNQTSMYLCASSLSGTVRTEAFFGQGTRLTVV.

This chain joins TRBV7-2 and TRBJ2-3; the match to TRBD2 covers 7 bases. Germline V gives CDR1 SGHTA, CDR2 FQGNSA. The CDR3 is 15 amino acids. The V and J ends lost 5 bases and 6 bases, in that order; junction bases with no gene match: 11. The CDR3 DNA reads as TGTGCCAGCAGCCTACAAGCGGGAACAGACGATACGCAGTATTTT. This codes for CASSLQAGTDDTQYF.

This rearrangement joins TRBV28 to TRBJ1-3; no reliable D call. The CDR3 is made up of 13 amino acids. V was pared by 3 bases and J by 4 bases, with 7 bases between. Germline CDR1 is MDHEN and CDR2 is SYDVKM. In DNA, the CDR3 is TGTGCCAGCAGTTTCCCACTCGGAAACACCATATATTTT. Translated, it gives CASSFPLGNTIYF.

CDR3 nucleotides: TGTGCCAGTAGTACACAGGAGTACCGTTTTGGCTACACCTTC. Its protein product is CASSTQEYRFGYTF. This chain connects TRBV19 to TRBJ1-2, with D possibly TRBD1 on 5 matching bases. This CDR3 spans 14 amino acids. CDR1 and CDR2 (germline): LNHDA, SQIVND (reference sequence). Deletions cut 4 bases from V and 7 bases from J, with 16 bases between.

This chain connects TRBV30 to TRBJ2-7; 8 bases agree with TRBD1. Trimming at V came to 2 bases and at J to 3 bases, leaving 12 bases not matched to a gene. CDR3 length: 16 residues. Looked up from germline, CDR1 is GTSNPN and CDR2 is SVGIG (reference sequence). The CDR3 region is CAWSSGQGVSYYEQYF. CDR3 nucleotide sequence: TGTGCCTGGAGTTCTGGACAGGGAGTTTCCTACTACGAGCAGTACTTC.

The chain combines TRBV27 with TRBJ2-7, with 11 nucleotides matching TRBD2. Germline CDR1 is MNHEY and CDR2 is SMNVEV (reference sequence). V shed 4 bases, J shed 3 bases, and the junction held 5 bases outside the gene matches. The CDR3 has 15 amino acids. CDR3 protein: CASSSLAGVRYEQYF. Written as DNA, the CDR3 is TGTGCCAGCAGTTCACTAGCGGGAGTTCGCTACGAGCAGTACTTC.

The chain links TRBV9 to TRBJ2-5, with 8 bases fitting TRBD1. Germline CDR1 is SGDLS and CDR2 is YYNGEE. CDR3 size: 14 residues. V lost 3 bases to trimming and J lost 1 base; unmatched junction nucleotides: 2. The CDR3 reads CASSGQGFQETQYF. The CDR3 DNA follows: TGTGCCAGCAGCGGACAGGGGTTCCAAGAGACCCAGTACTTC.

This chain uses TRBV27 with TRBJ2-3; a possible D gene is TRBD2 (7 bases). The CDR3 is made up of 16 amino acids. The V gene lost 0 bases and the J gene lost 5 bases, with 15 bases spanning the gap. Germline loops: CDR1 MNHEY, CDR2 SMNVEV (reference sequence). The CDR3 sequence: CASSLSVAGARDTQYF. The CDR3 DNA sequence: TGTGCCAGCAGTTTATCAGTGGCGGGGGCGAGAGATACGCAGTATTTT.

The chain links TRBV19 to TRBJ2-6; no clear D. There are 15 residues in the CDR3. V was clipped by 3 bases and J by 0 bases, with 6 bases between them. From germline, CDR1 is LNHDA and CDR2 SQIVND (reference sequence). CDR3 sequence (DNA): TGTGCCAGTAGTATGGAGTTCTCTGGGGCCAACGTCCTGACTTTC. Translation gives CASSMEFSGANVLTF.

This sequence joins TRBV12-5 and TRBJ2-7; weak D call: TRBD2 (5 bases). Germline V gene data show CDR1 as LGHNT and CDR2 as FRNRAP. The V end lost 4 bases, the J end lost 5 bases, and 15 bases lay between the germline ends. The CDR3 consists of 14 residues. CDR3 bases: TGTGCTAGTGGTTCTGCGGGTCCTAAGAACGAGCAGTACTTC. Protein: CASGSAGPKNEQYF.

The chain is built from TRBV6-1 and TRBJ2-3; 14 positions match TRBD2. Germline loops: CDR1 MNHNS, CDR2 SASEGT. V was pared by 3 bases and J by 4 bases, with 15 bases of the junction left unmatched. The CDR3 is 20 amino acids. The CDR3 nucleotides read TGTGCCAGCAGTGACGCGGGACTAGCGGGAGCCCCCTTTGTGTCAGATACGCAGTATTTT. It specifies CASSDAGLAGAPFVSDTQYF.

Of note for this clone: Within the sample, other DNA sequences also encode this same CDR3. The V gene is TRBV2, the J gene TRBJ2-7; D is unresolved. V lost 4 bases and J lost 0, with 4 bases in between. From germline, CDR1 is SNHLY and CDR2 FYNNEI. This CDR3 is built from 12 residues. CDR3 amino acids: CASSADSYEQYF. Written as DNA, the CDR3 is TGTGCCAGCAGTGCAGACTCCTACGAGCAGTACTTC.